The 15 T cell receptor beta chains below were found in one sample sequenced in a study of shared clonotypes between healthy human individuals. Method: immunoSEQ multiplex PCR; TCRdb's copy keeps in-frame clones and lacks some. The table lists some 2.4 million clones, 93% of them singletons. The source material was naive CD4+ T cells from PBMCs. Subset: CD45RA+ positively selected. Receptors originate from a young man in good health. Some clones in this sample may be carry-over from other donors' samples.

The CDR3 here is CASSFGGDQPQHF. As DNA, the CDR3 is TGTGCCAGCAGCTTCGGAGGGGACCAGCCCCAGCATTTT. The chain uses TRBV5-6 and TRBJ1-5; D is possibly TRBD1 (5 bases). Trimming took off 2 bases at V and 7 bases at J, with 10 bases between the two ends. The germline CDR1 and CDR2 sequences are SGHDT and YYEEEE. This CDR3 contains 13 residues.

Comment on this clone: The sample contains more than one DNA sequence encoding this CDR3. This chain uses TRBV5-1 with TRBJ2-2; perhaps TRBD1 as D (5 bases). The CDR3 has 15 residues. Germline loops: CDR1 SGHRS, CDR2 YFSETQ. V gave up 2 bases and J gave up 0 bases, with 8 bases separating them. The chain's CDR3 is CASSLPTANTGELFF. The DNA of the CDR3 is TGCGCCAGCAGCTTACCGACAGCGAACACCGGGGAGCTGTTTTTT.

The gene calls are TRBV30 and TRBJ2-1, with a weak D call TRBD2 (6 bases). V was trimmed by 4 bases and J by 12 bases, leaving 25 bases between them. The CDR3 runs to 15 residues. Per germline, CDR1 GTSNPN and CDR2 SVGIG (reference sequence). This chain's CDR3 is CAWTEGLRTRQGQFF. In DNA, the CDR3 is TGTGCCTGGACCGAGGGACTCCGGACTCGCCAAGGGCAGTTCTTC.

The chain uses TRBV29-1 and TRBJ2-5; TRBD2 matches 10 bases. V was pared by 7 bases and J by 2 bases, with 7 bases of the junction left unmatched. The CDR3 contains 14 residues. Germline values: CDR1 SQVTM, CDR2 ANQGSEA. The CDR3 here is CSAGRGLAQETQYF. CDR3 nucleotides: TGCAGCGCCGGGCGGGGACTAGCGCAAGAGACCCAGTACTTC.

The CDR3 coding sequence is TGTGCCAGTAGTATAGTTGGAGGGATCCACGAGCAGTACTTC. Protein sequence: CASSIVGGIHEQYF. This sequence joins TRBV19 and TRBJ2-7; perhaps TRBD2 as D (6 bases). Germline CDR1 reads LNHDA; CDR2 reads SQIVND (reference sequence). Trimming removed 1 base at V and 5 bases at J, with 12 bases between. The CDR3 covers 14 residues.

The CDR3 loop reads CASTPFVSSGYNEQFF. Written as DNA, the CDR3 is TGTGCCAGCACCCCCTTTGTGTCTAGCGGTTACAATGAGCAGTTCTTC. This chain links TRBV4-2 with TRBJ2-1, with 7 nucleotides matching TRBD2. The CDR3 extends over 16 amino acids. The J segment lost 4 bases and the V segment lost 7 bases, leaving 13 bases of the junction unmatched. CDR1 is LGHNA and CDR2 is YNFKEQ in the germline V gene.

The chain is built from TRBV6-1 and TRBJ2-7, with 8 bases aligning to TRBD1. This CDR3 contains 16 residues. With 4 bases clipped from V and 4 bases from J, the junction kept 12 bases outside the gene matches. Germline V CDR1 and CDR2: MNHNS, SASEGT. The CDR3 reads CASSVGGGQGSYEQYF. The CDR3 coding sequence is TGTGCCAGCAGTGTGGGCGGAGGACAGGGATCTTACGAGCAGTACTTC.

The V and J genes are TRBV6-5 and TRBJ2-2; weak D call: TRBD2 (6 bases). CDR1 and CDR2 (germline): MNHEY, SVGAGI. This CDR3 is 15 amino acids long. V lost 7 bases and J 4 bases, leaving 16 bases between the germline ends. CDR3 sequence (DNA): TGTGCCAGCATTCTGAGACTAGGTCTCACCGGGGAGCTGTTTTTT. It specifies CASILRLGLTGELFF.

The V call is TRBV2, the J call TRBJ1-5; D is uncertain. Trimming pared 3 bases from V and 0 bases from J, leaving 6 bases between. Germline assignment: CDR1 SNHLY and CDR2 FYNNEI. This CDR3 region has 14 residues. In DNA form, the CDR3 reads TGTGCCAGCAGTGAGGCGTCTAGCAATCAGCCCCAGCATTTT. Translating gives CASSEASSNQPQHF.

The V call is TRBV12-2, the J call TRBJ2-3; the D call in the table, TRBD2, was not verified against the DNA. TRBV12-2 is a recognized pseudogene. The CDR3 spans 16 residues. Written as DNA, the CDR3 is TGTGCAAGTCGCCTGTCTAGCGTTAAGAGCACAGATACGCAGTATTTT. This translates into CASRLSSVKSTDTQYF.

This chain joins TRBV30 and TRBJ2-1; D not resolved. Trimming stripped 2 bases from V and 0 bases from J, with 14 bases between. Germline CDR1 and CDR2: GTSNPN and SVGIG (reference sequence). CDR3 length: 16 residues. Here the CDR3 reads CAWSILGYNSYNEQFF. In DNA, the CDR3 is TGTGCCTGGAGTATCTTGGGGTACAACTCCTACAATGAGCAGTTCTTC.

This chain links TRBV28 with TRBJ2-6; TRBD1 is a possible D gene (5 bases). The ends were cut back, 5 bases at V and 1 base at J, with 18 bases in the middle. Germline V CDR1 and CDR2: MDHEN, SYDVKM. This CDR3 has 18 amino acids. CDR3 protein: CASSESQGAGSGANVLTF. In DNA form, the CDR3 reads TGTGCCAGCAGTGAATCACAAGGGGCTGGGTCTGGGGCCAACGTCCTGACTTTC. Variable domain in full (rest from reference TRBV28 and TRBJ2-6): DVKVTQSSRYLVKRTGEKVFLECVQDMDHENMFWYRQDPGLGLRLIYFSYDVKMKEKGDIPEGYSVSREKKERFSLILESASTNQTSMYLCASSESQGAGSGANVLTFGAGSRLTVL.

CDR3 sequence reads: CASSPGRQGGYEQYF. In nucleotides, the CDR3 is TGTGCCAGCTCACCAGGAAGACAGGGTGGCTACGAGCAGTACTTC. The V gene is TRBV18, the J gene TRBJ2-7; 7 bases align to TRBD1. Unmatched junction bases numbered 7, after V lost 2 bases and J lost 3 bases. The CDR3 runs 15 residues. The V gene's germline CDR1 is KGHSH and CDR2 LQKENI. Drawing the rest from reference TRBV18 and TRBJ2-7, the complete variable domain is NAGVMQNPRHLVRRRGQEARLRCSPMKGHSHVYWYRQLPEEGLKFMVYLQKENIIDESGMPKERFSAEFPKEGPSILRIQQVVRGDSAAYFCASSPGRQGGYEQYFGPGTRLTVT.

V usage is TRBV30 and J usage is TRBJ1-5; D unclear. CDR1 is GTSNPN, CDR2 SVGIG, per germline (reference sequence). The V and J ends lost 1 base and 5 bases respectively, with 6 bases between them. There are 12 residues in the CDR3. Here the CDR3 DNA reads TGTGCCTGGAGTGACGGTTATCAGCCCCAGCATTTT. It codes for CAWSDGYQPQHF.

For this clone: Other DNA sequences of this sample code for an identical CDR3. V gene TRBV5-1 combines with J gene TRBJ1-4; possibly TRBD1 for D (5 bases). Trimming shortened V by 0 bases and J by 8 bases, and 8 bases separated the two germline ends. The germline gives CDR1 SGHRS, CDR2 YFSETQ. This CDR3 is built from 13 residues. CDR3: CASSLEGYEKLFF. CDR3 DNA sequence: TGCGCCAGCAGCTTGGAGGGGTACGAAAAACTGTTTTTT. The full variable domain, rest sourced from reference TRBV5-1 and TRBJ1-4, is KAGVTQTPRYLIKTRGQQVTLSCSPISGHRSVSWYQQTPGQGLQFLFEYFSETQRNKGNFPGRFSGRQFSNSRSEMNVSTLELGDSALYLCASSLEGYEKLFFGSGTQLSVL.